The 4 T cell receptor beta chains reported below all come from one sample, sequenced in a study of CD8 T cells in ankylosing spondylitis. One entry per CDR3 protein, called by TCRdb with MiXCR from the 5' RACE reads. Of more than 400,000 distinct CDR3 sequences listed, over 4% are singletons. For these TCRs, the target antigens are not known. Study observations and caveats: Roughly eight highly homologous variants made up a TCR beta motif that seemed to typify ankylosing spondylitis blood.

The sample taken for sequencing was blood, either unsorted or a sorted T cell fraction (not recorded which). The receptors were sampled from a male donor with ankylosing spondylitis.

This clonotype was seen a few times. The CDR3 sequence is CASSDATVANEKLFF. The CDR3 DNA is TGTGCCAGCAGTGATGCGACAGTGGCTAATGAAAAACTGTTTTTT. The chain employs TRBV2 and TRBJ1-4, with D maybe TRBD1 (5 bases). The CDR3 loop spans 15 amino acids. Trimming removed 3 bases at V and 3 bases at J, with 11 bases between. Germline CDR1 reads SNHLY; CDR2 reads FYNNEI.

This clonotype has at least ten counts. The V gene is TRBV4-2, the J gene TRBJ2-7, with a tentative D call TRBD2 (6 bases). The CDR3 has 17 amino acids. Per the germline V gene, CDR1 is LGHNA and CDR2 is YNFKEQ. V gave up 0 bases and J gave up 0 bases, with 15 bases separating them. As DNA, the CDR3 is TGTGCCAGCAGCCAAGATCTCTCTCTCGGGAGCTCCTACGAGCAGTACTTC. Amino acids: CASSQDLSLGSSYEQYF.

There are many counts of this clonotype. The rearrangement links TRBV4-1 to TRBJ2-7; either TRBD1 or TRBD2 may fit D (5 bases each). V gave up 0 bases and J gave up 6 bases, with 12 bases separating them. This CDR3 contains 14 residues. The germline gives CDR1 MGHRA, CDR2 YSYEKL. CDR3 residues: CASSQDFWGSEQYF. The CDR3 bases are TGCGCCAGCAGCCAAGATTTCTGGGGGAGCGAGCAGTACTTC.

The sample holds a few counts of this clonotype. V and J are TRBV20-1 and TRBJ2-5, with 12 bases matching TRBD2. Trimming took 6 bases from V and 9 from J; bases not matched to a gene: 8. The CDR3 has 13 amino acids. Germline CDR1 is DFQATT and CDR2 is SNEGSKA (reference sequence). Written as DNA, the CDR3 is TGCAGTGCGACCGGGACTAGCGGGCGGGCCCAGTACTTC. It translates to CSATGTSGRAQYF.